The rows below give T cell receptor beta chains drawn from one sample of a study of beta chain features in type 1 diabetes. TCRdb's table, derived via immunoSEQ multiplex PCR, lists solely in-frame clones and lacks some. The sample has under 850,000 clones; under 15% are singletons. The sequenced material came from naive CD4+ T cells from blood. The receptors come from a man younger than 35 with type 1 diabetes. Both conserved end residues are part of each CDR3. D genes are given only for firm matches. Clone sizes are given selectively: once, few, many, or a class where the clone is expanded.

TRBJ2-2 NA NA TRBV2 TGTGCCAGCAGTGGTACAGTTTCGAACACCGGGGAGCTGTTTTTT CASSGTVSNTGELFF
TRBJ2-6 NA NA TRBV7-2 TGTGCCAGCAGCTTAGTTGTGAGCTCTGGGGCCAACGTCCTGACTTTC CASSLVVSSGANVLTF
TRBJ2-7 NA few TRBV6-1 TGTGCCAGCAGTGAACAGGCCCCCTACGAGCAGTACTTC CASSEQAPYEQYF
TRBJ1-3 NA few TRBV7-8 TGTGCCAGCGAAACAGAATACAACTCTGGAAACACCATATATTTT CASETEYNSGNTIYF
TRBJ2-7 TRBD2 NA TRBV15 TGTGCCACCAGAGAGCGGGGGGCTATAATCTACGAGCAGTACTTC CATRERGAIIYEQYF
TRBJ1-2 NA NA TRBV14 TGTGCCAGCAGCCAAGCCAGGGACCACACCTTC CASSQARDHTF
TRBJ1-1 NA few TRBV25-1 TGTGCCAGCAGACCCCCCGGGGGGAACACTGAAGCTTTCTTT CASRPPGGNTEAFF
TRBJ1-2 NA NA TRBV30 TGTGCCCGCCGTAACGGAGGCTACACCTTC CARRNGGYTF
TRBJ2-6 NA NA TRBV6-1 TGTGCCAGCAGTGTTTGGGGTATAGGTGGGGCCAACGTCCTGACTTTC CASSVWGIGGANVLTF
TRBJ2-6 NA few TRBV4-1 TGCGCCAGCAGCCAACCAAGAGGGGGAACTTCTGGGGCCAACGTCCTGACTTTC CASSQPRGGTSGANVLTF
TRBJ1-2 NA NA TRBV30 TGTGCCTGGAGTATGGGCGGGCAGGCCGCTGAGGGCTACACCTTC CAWSMGGQAAEGYTF
TRBJ2-1 NA NA TRBV4-1 TGCGCCAGCAGGGAAAACGTACGGGGCCCCTACAATGAGCAGTTCTTC CASRENVRGPYNEQFF
TRBJ2-3 TRBD2 NA TRBV19 TGTGCCAGTAGAGCTACTAGCGAGAGCACAGATACGCAGTATTTT CASRATSESTDTQYF
TRBJ1-2 TRBD1 few TRBV14 TGTGCCAGCAGCCAACTGACAGGGGCGCTCTGGGGCTACACCTTC CASSQLTGALWGYTF
TRBJ2-5 TRBD2 NA TRBV19 TGTGCCAGTAGTACCGGACTAGCGGGCCCCGCAGAGACCCAGTACTTC CASSTGLAGPAETQYF
TRBJ2-7 TRBD2 NA TRBV18 TGTGCCAGCTCACCACCGAAGCGGGGGGCCTACGAGCAGTACTTC CASSPPKRGAYEQYF
TRBJ1-2 NA NA TRBV20-1 TGCTCGGAGGGGACTAACTATGGCTACACCTTC CSEGTNYGYTF
TRBJ2-7 TRBD1 few TRBV6-6 TGTGCCAGCAACCCTAGGGACAGGGGGTCCCACGAGCAGTACTTC CASNPRDRGSHEQYF
TRBJ1-3 NA NA TRBV11-3 TGTGCCAGCACCTTGGAAGGCTCTGGAAACACCATATATTTT CASTLEGSGNTIYF
TRBJ2-1 TRBD1 few TRBV30 TGTGCCTGGAGTCCGACAGGGGGCTACAATGAGCAGTTCTTC CAWSPTGGYNEQFF
TRBJ1-1 NA few TRBV27 TGTGCCAGCCAGTTATTTTGGAACACTGAAGCTTTCTTT CASQLFWNTEAFF
TRBJ1-1 NA few TRBV30 TGTGCCTGGAGACGAGGACAGTACACTGAAGCTTTCTTT CAWRRGQYTEAFF
TRBJ2-3 TRBD1 few TRBV5-6 TGTGCCAGCAGCGAGGACAGGGGCGGCACAGATACGCAGTATTTT CASSEDRGGTDTQYF
TRBJ1-2 NA NA TRBV13 TGTGCCAGCAGCCTCGCCCCAGTAGGGGTGAGTGGCTACACCTTC CASSLAPVGVSGYTF
TRBJ1-5 NA few TRBV30 TGTGCCTGGAGTGTACAGCCAAATCAGCCCCAGCATTTT CAWSVQPNQPQHF
TRBJ1-2 NA NA TRBV28 TGTGCCAGCAGTTCAGGGACGAAGTTGGGAGCGAATGGCTACACCTTC CASSSGTKLGANGYTF
TRBJ2-7 NA NA TRBV19 TGTGCCAGTAGACCTACGGACGGTACCTACGAGCAGTACTTC CASRPTDGTYEQYF
TRBJ1-2 NA NA TRBV6-1 TGTGCCAGCAGTGAAGCGCTGACAGTCTATGGCTACACCTTC CASSEALTVYGYTF
TRBJ2-7 NA NA TRBV7-6 TGTGCCAGCAGCTACCGGACGGACTTC CASSYRTDF
TRBJ1-1 NA few TRBV16 TGTGCCAGCAGCCGCCTGTTGAACACTGAAGCTTTCTTT CASSRLLNTEAFF
TRBJ2-7 TRBD1 few TRBV7-2 TGTGCCAGCAGCCCCGGGACAGGAGTAATCTACGAGCAGTACTTC CASSPGTGVIYEQYF
TRBJ2-7 NA NA TRBV29-1 TGCAGCGTTGTGGAGACAGGGAGGGCCATGGAGCAGTACTTC CSVVETGRAMEQYF
TRBJ2-1 NA NA TRBV6-6 TGTGCCAGCAGACTTACACTTGGTGAGCAGTTCTTC CASRLTLGEQFF
TRBJ2-1 NA NA TRBV11-2 TGTGCCAGCAGCTTAGATAGAGCGGAGTACAATGAGCAGTTCTTC CASSLDRAEYNEQFF
TRBJ1-6 NA NA TRBV7-3 TGTGCCAGCAGCTCTGACGGGGCCGTACGTTCACCCCTCCACTTT CASSSDGAVRSPLHF
TRBJ1-2 NA NA TRBV27 TGTGCCAGCAGTTACCACCGGGGATTCGGCTACACCTTC CASSYHRGFGYTF
TRBJ2-2 NA few TRBV2 TGTGCCAGCAGCGCCTTTGAGGGCGGGGAGCTGTTTTTT CASSAFEGGELFF
TRBJ2-7 TRBD1 NA TRBV13 TGTGCCAGCAGCTCAAACAGGGGGCCTGGGGCCTACGAGCAGTACTTC CASSSNRGPGAYEQYF
TRBJ1-2 NA NA TRBV29-1 TGCAGCGTTGATCGGGCAGGGCAAGGCTACACCTTC CSVDRAGQGYTF
TRBJ2-2 TRBD1 few TRBV28 TGTGCCAGCAGTTCCCCCCAGGGGGTCCCCGTGACGGGGGAGCTGTTTTTT CASSSPQGVPVTGELFF
TRBJ1-1 NA NA TRBV6-5 TGTGCCAGCAGTACGGAGCGAAGAGGCAGTGAAGCTTTCTTT CASSTERRGSEAFF
TRBJ1-6 TRBD1 NA TRBV2 TGTGCCACTTTACAGGGGGTATACTCACCCCTCCACTTT CATLQGVYSPLHF
TRBJ2-1 NA few TRBV2 TGTGCCAGCAGTGAATTGTGGGGGGCCGATGAGCAGTTCTTC CASSELWGADEQFF
TRBJ2-7 TRBD2 few TRBV14 TGTGCCTCAGCGGGGGGCCTCTACGAGCAGTACTTC CASAGGLYEQYF
TRBJ1-5 TRBD1 NA TRBV6-6 TGTGCCAGCAGCGATGGACAGGGCAATCAGCCCCAGCATTTT CASSDGQGNQPQHF
TRBJ2-7 TRBD2 NA TRBV7-9 TGTGCCAGCAGCAGCCCCCTTCTAGCGGGGGGAAACTACGAGCAGTACTTC CASSSPLLAGGNYEQYF
TRBJ2-3 NA NA TRBV5-1 TGCGCCAGCAGCTTGAAGGATACAGATACGCAGTATTTT CASSLKDTDTQYF
TRBJ1-1 TRBD1 few TRBV5-1 TGCGCCAGCAGCTTGACAGGGGAGACTGAAGCTTTCTTT CASSLTGETEAFF
TRBJ1-6 TRBD1 NA TRBV30 TGTGCCTGGAGAAGACAGGGCGGTTCACCCCTCCACTTT CAWRRQGGSPLHF
TRBJ1-5 NA few TRBV5-1 TGCGCCAGCAGCTTGGATGGAATCGGTCAGCCCCAGCATTTT CASSLDGIGQPQHF
TRBJ1-6 NA NA TRBV30 TGTGCCTGGAGCGGAACAGGGTCGAATTCACCCCTCCACTTT CAWSGTGSNSPLHF
TRBJ2-1 TRBD1 few TRBV11-3 TGTGCCAGCAGTCGGCGGACAGGGGTTGGGGATGAGCAGTTCTTC CASSRRTGVGDEQFF
TRBJ2-7 NA NA TRBV10-2 TGCGCCAGCAGTGAGCCTGGTAGCTCCTACGAGCAGTACTTC CASSEPGSSYEQYF
TRBJ1-1 NA few TRBV6-6 TGTGCCAGCAGTTCGGGGATGGACACTGAAGCTTTCTTT CASSSGMDTEAFF
TRBJ2-5 NA NA TRBV9 TGTGCCAGCAGCGTATCTACACAAGAGACCCAGTACTTC CASSVSTQETQYF
TRBJ1-1 NA few TRBV29-1 TGCAGCGTTGAGAAGAGGGGTACGAAAACTGAAGCTTTCTTT CSVEKRGTKTEAFF
TRBJ1-3 NA NA TRBV7-9 TGTGCCAGCACCGGGGATTTAAGTGGAAACACCATATATTTT CASTGDLSGNTIYF
TRBJ2-3 TRBD2 few TRBV29-1 TGCAGCGCCCGGGAGGGCACAGATACGCAGTATTTT CSAREGTDTQYF